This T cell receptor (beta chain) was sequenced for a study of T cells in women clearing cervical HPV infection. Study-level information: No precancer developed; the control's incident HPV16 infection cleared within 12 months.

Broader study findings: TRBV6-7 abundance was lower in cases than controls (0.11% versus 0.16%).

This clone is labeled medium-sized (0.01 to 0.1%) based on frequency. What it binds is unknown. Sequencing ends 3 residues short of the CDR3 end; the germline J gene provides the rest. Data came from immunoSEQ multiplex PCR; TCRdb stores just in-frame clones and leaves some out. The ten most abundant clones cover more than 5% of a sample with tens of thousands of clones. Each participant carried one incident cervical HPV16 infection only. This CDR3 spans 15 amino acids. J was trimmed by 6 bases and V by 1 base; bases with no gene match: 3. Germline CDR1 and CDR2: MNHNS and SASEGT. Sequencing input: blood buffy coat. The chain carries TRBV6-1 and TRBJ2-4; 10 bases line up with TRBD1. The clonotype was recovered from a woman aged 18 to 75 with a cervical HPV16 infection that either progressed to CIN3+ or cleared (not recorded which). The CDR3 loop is CASSEGTGGVNIQYF. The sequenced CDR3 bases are TGTGCCAGCAGTGAAGGGACAGGGGGGGTAAACATT.